The 28 T cell receptor beta chains below come from one sample, sequenced in a study of control samples from healthy donors and cancer patients (dated by TCRdb to 2020 to 2022). The library was obtained by the immunoSEQ multiplex PCR assay. Here the immuneACCESS table is served through TCRdb, limited to in-frame sequences with V and J called. Missing clones are a known gap in these copies; in checked studies unresolved V genes cover under half, and the rest lacks a known reason. The sample contains about 120,000 clones, 88% of them found a single time. The top ten constitute over 2% of the sample. Input material: blood. The receptors were gathered from a woman in her 70s in good health.

In its sample, this clone was seen once. The chain has TRBV9 and TRBJ2-2, with 8 bases matching TRBD2. This CDR3 is built from 15 residues. The V and J ends lost 0 bases and 6 bases, in that order; junction bases with no gene match: 4. Germline loops: CDR1 SGDLS, CDR2 YYNGEE. This chain's CDR3 is CASSVGGGHPGELFF. The CDR3 coding sequence is TGTGCCAGCAGCGTAGGCGGGGGGCATCCCGGGGAGCTGTTTTTT.

This clone was detected once. The V call is TRBV12-5, the J call TRBJ1-3, with D unclear. Trimming removed 0 bases at V and 8 bases at J, with 2 bases between. The germline V gene has CDR1 LGHNT and CDR2 FRNRAP. The CDR3 sequence is 11 residues long. The CDR3 nucleotides are TGTGCTAGTGGTTTGGTACACACCATATATTTT. Its protein is CASGLVHTIYF.

V and J are TRBV6-6 and TRBJ2-1; 7 bases map to TRBD1. V shed 6 bases and J 5 bases; nucleotides not matched to a gene: 13. This CDR3 is built from 16 residues. CDR1 is MNHNY, CDR2 SVGAGI, per germline (reference sequence). The CDR3 sequence is CASSPPRQGPHNEQFF. The CDR3 DNA is TGTGCCAGCAGCCCCCCAAGACAGGGCCCCCACAATGAGCAGTTCTTC.

This clone was recorded a few times. The J gene is TRBJ1-1, the V gene TRBV10-2, with unresolved D. Germline loops: CDR1 WSHSY, CDR2 SAAADI. The CDR3 is made up of 14 amino acids. The ends were cut back, 7 bases at V and 4 bases at J, with 16 bases in the middle. The CDR3 spells CASTEHLGSTEAFF. The CDR3, as DNA: TGCGCCAGCACAGAGCACCTCGGGTCCACTGAAGCTTTCTTT.

This sequence joins TRBV6-2 or TRBV6-3 and TRBJ1-5, with D perhaps matching TRBD1 (5 bases). CDR3 length equals 14 residues. V was pared by 5 bases and J by 7 bases, with 15 bases between. CDR1 MNHEY and CDR2 SVGEGT come from the germline V gene. The CDR3 loop is CASSGTGRRQPQHF. For the CDR3, the DNA is TGTGCCAGCAGTGGGACGGGGAGGCGACAGCCCCAGCATTTT.

The CDR3 region has the DNA TGTGCCACCAGTGATTCCCCAGGAAACACTGAAGCTTTCTTT. This gives the protein CATSDSPGNTEAFF. The V gene is TRBV24-1, the J gene TRBJ1-1; D call uncertain. CDR1 is KGHDR, CDR2 SFDVKD, per germline. Trimming took 2 bases from V and 2 from J, leaving 8 bases between them. This CDR3 is 14 amino acids long.

The chain recombines TRBV3-1 (or the pseudogene TRBV3-2) with TRBJ1-6; maybe TRBD1 (5 bases). This CDR3 has 15 residues. Germline CDR1 LGHDT, CDR2 YNNKEL (reference sequence). The V gene lost 3 bases and the J gene lost 1 base, with 7 bases spanning the gap. The CDR3 DNA sequence: TGTGCCAGCAGCCATCAGGGTTCCTATAATTCACCCCTCCACTTT. Its translation: CASSHQGSYNSPLHF.

This chain connects TRBV18 to TRBJ2-1; D is uncertain. CDR3 length: 13 residues. Deletions cut 4 bases from V and 8 bases from J, with 12 bases between. CDR1 and CDR2 (germline): KGHSH, LQKENI. This CDR3 reads CASSRPTRDEQFF. CDR3 in DNA: TGTGCCAGCTCACGACCTACACGAGATGAGCAGTTCTTC.

V and J are TRBV5-1 and TRBJ2-7, with 7 bases fitting TRBD1. Per the germline V gene, CDR1 is SGHRS and CDR2 is YFSETQ. Unmatched junction bases numbered 10, after V lost 2 bases and J lost 5 bases. There are 15 residues in the CDR3. CDR3 coding DNA: TGCGCCAGCAGCTTTTTTTCAGGGGGTTTCAACGAGCAGTACTTC. Translated: CASSFFSGGFNEQYF.

V is TRBV5-1 and J is TRBJ1-1, with 7 nucleotides matching TRBD1. J lost 6 bases, V lost 6 bases, and 20 bases had no gene match. The CDR3 is made up of 17 amino acids. Germline-derived CDR1 and CDR2 are SGHRS and YFSETQ. The CDR3 here is CASTSWVGRPGGAEAFF. In DNA form, the CDR3 reads TGCGCCAGCACCTCCTGGGTAGGGAGGCCAGGGGGGGCTGAAGCTTTCTTT.

The rearrangement links TRBV19 to TRBJ1-1; D is undetermined. This CDR3 contains 15 residues. The germline V gene encodes CDR1 LNHDA and CDR2 SQIVND (reference sequence). Between the trimmed V and J ends, which lost 1 base and 0 bases, there was a span of 9 bases. This chain's CDR3 is CASSIAPGMNTEAFF. In DNA, the CDR3 is TGTGCCAGTAGTATAGCCCCGGGGATGAACACTGAAGCTTTCTTT.

This chain connects TRBV19 to TRBJ2-5; 11 nucleotides align to TRBD2. The CDR3 covers 15 residues. Germline CDR1 is LNHDA and CDR2 is SQIVND (reference sequence). With V trimmed by 4 bases and J by 0 bases, 1 base remained unmatched. The CDR3, as DNA: TGTGCCAGTAGTAGACTAGCGGGGTACCAAGAGACCCAGTACTTC. As protein: CASSRLAGYQETQYF.

The chain employs TRBV7-9 and TRBJ1-6; the match to TRBD1 covers 7 bases. The CDR3 runs to 16 residues. CDR1 is SEHNR and CDR2 is FQNEAQ in the germline V gene (reference sequence). The V and J ends lost 1 base and 7 bases, in that order; junction bases with no gene match: 7. CDR3 sequence: CASSLGRQGWNSPLHF. The CDR3, as DNA: TGTGCCAGCAGCTTAGGGAGACAGGGCTGGAATTCACCCCTCCACTTT.

The chain employs TRBV7-2 and TRBJ1-5, with a possible D match to TRBD1 (5 bases). Germline values: CDR1 SGHTA, CDR2 FQGNSA. Trimming took 1 base from V and 4 from J, leaving 11 bases between them. This CDR3 is built from 15 residues. CDR3 nucleotides: TGTGCCAGCAGCTTAGATTGGGGCAGGAATCAGCCCCAGCATTTT. Amino acids: CASSLDWGRNQPQHF.

The V call is TRBV3-1 (or the pseudogene TRBV3-2), the J call TRBJ1-3; no clear D gene. The germline V and J ends were trimmed by 6 bases and 0 bases, with 6 bases remaining between them. CDR3 length equals 13 residues. Germline V gene lookup returns CDR1 LGHDT and CDR2 YNNKEL (reference sequence). Here the CDR3 reads CASRPSSGNTIYF. In DNA, the CDR3 is TGTGCCAGCAGACCAAGCTCTGGAAACACCATATATTTT.

The chain couples TRBV5-1 to TRBJ2-5, with D possibly TRBD1 on 5 matching bases. Trimming cost V 0 bases and J 1 base, with 10 bases left between them. The CDR3 runs to 15 residues. Germline V gives CDR1 SGHRS, CDR2 YFSETQ. The CDR3 region is CASSLATGAQETQYF. DNA of the CDR3: TGCGCCAGCAGCTTGGCAACAGGAGCCCAAGAGACCCAGTACTTC.

This clone has a handful of counts. The chain employs TRBV5-1 and TRBJ1-1; D is possibly TRBD1 (5 bases). The length of the CDR3 is 17 residues. The V end was cut by 6 bases, the J end by 0 bases, with 21 bases between. Germline values: CDR1 SGHRS, CDR2 YFSETQ. For the CDR3, the DNA is TGCGCCAGCACTAGGGGTGACAAGGGTAGAATGAACACTGAAGCTTTCTTT. It translates to CASTRGDKGRMNTEAFF.

CDR3 sequence (DNA): TGTGCCAGCAAGCGCGGCTCCGGGGAGCTGTTTTTT. It codes for CASKRGSGELFF. The chain links TRBV11-3 to TRBJ2-2; D uncertain. Trimming removed 7 bases from V and 6 bases from J, with 9 bases in between. Germline assignment: CDR1 SGHNT and CDR2 YENEEA. CDR3 length: 12 amino acids. The full variable domain, in which reference TRBV11-3 and TRBJ2-2 provide the parts outside the CDR3, is EAGVVQSPRYKIIEKKQPVAFWCNPISGHNTLYWYLQNLGQGPELLIRYENEEAVDDSQLPKDRFSAERLKGVDSTLKIQPAELGDSAVYLCASKRGSGELFFGEGSRLTVL.

The chain combines TRBV24-1 with TRBJ2-3, with 7 bases that match TRBD2. The CDR3 extends over 15 amino acids. Trimming at V came to 2 bases and at J to 5 bases, leaving 6 bases not matched to a gene. The germline V gene has CDR1 KGHDR and CDR2 SFDVKD. CDR3 DNA sequence: TGTGCCACCAGTGATTCAGGACTAGTACTAGATACGCAGTATTTT. Translated: CATSDSGLVLDTQYF.

V is TRBV2 and J is TRBJ2-4; no clear D gene. The CDR3 length is 15 residues. Germline CDR1 is SNHLY and CDR2 is FYNNEI. Trimming removed 6 bases from V and 2 bases from J, with 14 bases in between. The CDR3 spells CASRILAGPKNIQYF. The CDR3 nucleotides read TGTGCCAGCAGGATACTGGCCGGTCCCAAAAACATTCAGTACTTC. The full variable domain, rest sourced from reference TRBV2 and TRBJ2-4, is EPEVTQTPSHQVTQMGQEVILRCVPISNHLYFYWYRQILGQKVEFLVSFYNNEISEKSEIFDDQFSVERPDGSNFTLKIRSTKLEDSAMYFCASRILAGPKNIQYFGAGTRLSVL.

This clone was detected once. The chain recombines TRBV10-3 with TRBJ1-1; TRBD1 matches at 9 bases. The CDR3 sequence is 11 residues long. V lost 6 bases and J lost 11; bases outside the gene matches: 4. The germline V gene encodes CDR1 ENHRY and CDR2 SYGVKD. The CDR3 nucleotides read TGTGCCATCAGGGAACAGGGGGCGGCTTTCTTT. This gives the protein CAIREQGAAFF.

The genes are TRBV23-1 and TRBJ1-5, with 8 bases identical to TRBD1. TRBV23-1 has ORF status, its function being uncertain. The CDR3 extends over 19 amino acids. With 2 bases clipped from V and 0 bases from J, the junction kept 12 bases outside the gene matches. The CDR3 spells CASSQPRDRNRYSNQPQHF. The CDR3 nucleotides are TGCGCCAGCAGTCAACCCCGGGACAGGAATCGCTATAGCAATCAGCCCCAGCATTTT.

As for this clone: The same CDR3 arises from other DNA sequences in this sample as well. The chain uses TRBV7-2 and TRBJ2-7; perhaps D is TRBD1 or TRBD2 (6 bases each). V lost 1 base and J 0 bases, leaving 7 bases between the germline ends. The CDR3 covers 14 residues. Germline V lookup: CDR1 SGHTA, CDR2 FQGNSA. Here the CDR3 DNA reads TGTGCCAGCAGCTTAGGGGGGGCCTCCTACGAGCAGTACTTC. Translated: CASSLGGASYEQYF.

The genes are TRBV19 and TRBJ1-5; a possible D gene is TRBD1 (5 bases). CDR1 LNHDA and CDR2 SQIVND come from the germline V gene (reference sequence). The CDR3 totals 14 residues. The V and J ends lost 6 bases and 0 bases respectively, with 9 bases between them. CDR3 bases: TGTGCCAGTAGCGGGACGGTTAGCAATCAGCCCCAGCATTTT. It specifies CASSGTVSNQPQHF. The variable domain in full, with the rest retrieved from reference TRBV19 and TRBJ1-5, is DGGITQSPKYLFRKEGQNVTLSCEQNLNHDAMYWYRQDPGQGLRLIYYSQIVNDFQKGDIAEGYSVSREKKESFPLTVTSAQKNPTAFYLCASSGTVSNQPQHFGDGTRLSIL.

The J gene is TRBJ1-2, the V gene TRBV3-1 (or the pseudogene TRBV3-2), with D possibly matching TRBD1 (6 bases). The CDR3 covers 13 residues. The germline gives CDR1 LGHDT, CDR2 YNNKEL (reference sequence). The germline V and J ends were trimmed by 10 bases and 7 bases, with 19 bases remaining between them. The CDR3 sequence is CATSKGGGGGYTF. The CDR3 DNA sequence: TGTGCCACCTCAAAGGGAGGGGGTGGTGGCTACACCTTC.

The chain has TRBV9 and TRBJ1-3, with 10 bases aligning to TRBD1. CDR3 length: 16 residues. In germline, CDR1 is SGDLS, CDR2 YYNGEE. With V trimmed by 0 bases and J by 4 bases, 4 bases remained unmatched. The CDR3 sequence is CASSVETGGVGNTIYF. CDR3 nucleotide sequence: TGTGCCAGCAGCGTAGAGACAGGGGGCGTCGGAAACACCATATATTTT. Based on the CDR3 plus reference TRBV9 and TRBJ1-3, the full variable domain is DSGVTQTPKHLITATGQRVTLRCSPRSGDLSVYWYQQSLDQGLQFLIQYYNGEERAKGNILERFSAQQFPDLHSELNLSSLELGDSALYFCASSVETGGVGNTIYFGEGSWLTVV.

The rearrangement uses TRBV19 and TRBJ1-3; tentatively, D is TRBD1 (5 bases). V lost 8 bases and J lost 0, with 11 bases in between. The germline CDR1 and CDR2 sequences are LNHDA and SQIVND (reference sequence). CDR3 length equals 14 residues. The CDR3 protein is CASFNRNSGNTIYF. CDR3 bases: TGTGCCAGTTTTAACAGGAACTCTGGAAACACCATATATTTT.

The rearrangement uses TRBV9 and TRBJ2-2; 8 bases are a match to TRBD1. The CDR3 sequence is 15 residues long. The germline CDR1 and CDR2 sequences are SGDLS and YYNGEE. V lost 4 bases, J lost 4 bases, and 6 bases stayed unmatched. The CDR3: CASSRQGARTGELFF. CDR3 sequence (DNA): TGTGCCAGCAGCCGGCAGGGGGCGCGCACCGGGGAGCTGTTTTTT. The full variable domain, rest sourced from reference TRBV9 and TRBJ2-2, is DSGVTQTPKHLITATGQRVTLRCSPRSGDLSVYWYQQSLDQGLQFLIQYYNGEERAKGNILERFSAQQFPDLHSELNLSSLELGDSALYFCASSRQGARTGELFFGEGSRLTVL.